The 14 T cell receptor beta chains below were found in one sample sequenced in a study of shared clonotypes between healthy human individuals. The protocol was immunoSEQ multiplex PCR, while the TCRdb copy is restricted to in-frame clones and leaves out a portion. This sample carries 2 million to 3 million clones, around 94% of them seen once, and the ten largest clones take roughly 0.13%. Input material: naive CD4+ T cells sorted from blood. Indicated subset: CD45RA+ positively selected. These receptors were obtained from a man between 18 and 29 years old in good health.

The V call is TRBV7-2, the J call TRBJ1-4; 8 bases align to TRBD1. The germline gives CDR1 SGHTA, CDR2 FQGNSA. Trimming at V came to 0 bases and at J to 0 bases, leaving 6 bases not matched to a gene. The length of the CDR3 is 18 residues. The CDR3 DNA sequence: TGTGCCAGCAGCTTAGCTCCAGGGGGCTATGCAACTAATGAAAAACTGTTTTTT. This codes for CASSLAPGGYATNEKLFF.

This clone was seen just once. This sequence joins TRBV6-1 and TRBJ1-5; no reliable D call. Between the trimmed V and J ends, which lost 1 base and 7 bases, there was a span of 17 bases. This CDR3 has 16 amino acids. Per germline, CDR1 MNHNS and CDR2 SASEGT. CDR3 protein: CASSEVSGPLGQPQHF. The CDR3 nucleotides read TGTGCCAGCAGTGAAGTTTCAGGTCCTTTAGGGCAGCCCCAGCATTTT.

The chain employs TRBV5-1 and TRBJ2-7; 8 bases are a match to TRBD1. This CDR3 has 13 residues. Germline CDR1 SGHRS, CDR2 YFSETQ. The V and J ends lost 5 bases and 6 bases, in that order; junction bases with no gene match: 7. This CDR3 reads CASRAQGAIEQYF. The CDR3 DNA is TGCGCCAGCAGGGCCCAGGGGGCCATCGAGCAGTACTTC.

Comments on this clone: Other nucleotide sequences in the sample specify the same CDR3. V gene TRBV11-2 combines with J gene TRBJ2-1; the D is unclear. The CDR3 loop spans 12 amino acids. Germline CDR1 SGHAT, CDR2 FQNNGV. V lost 2 bases and J 6 bases, leaving 5 bases between the germline ends. DNA for the CDR3: TGTGCCAGCAGCTTATCAGGCAATGAGCAGTTCTTC. It specifies CASSLSGNEQFF. Full variable domain (rest looked up from reference TRBV11-2 and TRBJ2-1): EAGVAQSPRYKIIEKRQSVAFWCNPISGHATLYWYQQILGQGPKLLIQFQNNGVVDDSQLPKDRFSAERLKGVDSTLKIQPAKLEDSAVYLCASSLSGNEQFFGPGTRLTVL.

The chain employs TRBV2 and TRBJ1-5; perhaps TRBD1 as D (6 bases). CDR1 is SNHLY and CDR2 is FYNNEI in the germline V gene. V gave up 4 bases and J gave up 0 bases, with 10 bases separating them. The CDR3 sequence is 15 residues long. The CDR3, as DNA: TGTGCCAGCAGTGGGACAGTGTATAGCAATCAGCCCCAGCATTTT. Translated: CASSGTVYSNQPQHF.

This clone occurred once. J is TRBJ1-2 and V is TRBV9; TRBD1 agrees at 7 bases. V gave up 3 bases and J gave up 2 bases; unmatched junction bases: 4. Germline CDR1 SGDLS, CDR2 YYNGEE. This CDR3 is 14 amino acids long. The CDR3 is CASSAQGQNYGYTF. CDR3 DNA: TGTGCCAGCAGCGCGCAGGGACAGAACTATGGCTACACCTTC.

The V call is TRBV10-1, the J call TRBJ2-7, with 8 bases identical to TRBD1. This CDR3 is 12 amino acids long. Germline V lookup: CDR1 WNHNN, CDR2 SYGVQD (reference sequence). V trimming: 5 bases; J trimming: 7 bases; junction bases outside the gene matches: 4. CDR3 DNA: TGCGCCAGCAGTATAACAGGGGGGGAGCAGTACTTC. This encodes CASSITGGEQYF.

The V call is TRBV10-2, the J call TRBJ1-4; perhaps TRBD1 as D (6 bases). Germline V gene lookup returns CDR1 WSHSY and CDR2 SAAADI. The V end lost 7 bases, the J end lost 3 bases, and 15 bases lay between the germline ends. The CDR3 sequence is 15 residues long. As DNA, the CDR3 is TGCGCCAGCATGGAATTCGGGACACCTAATGAAAAACTGTTTTTT. Amino acids: CASMEFGTPNEKLFF.

The chain has TRBV11-2 and TRBJ2-4; perhaps TRBD2 as D (7 bases). Germline loops: CDR1 SGHAT, CDR2 FQNNGV. This CDR3 has 15 residues. V was clipped by 5 bases and J by 8 bases, with 19 bases between them. The CDR3 sequence: CASSGRGRETDIQYF. The CDR3 region has the DNA TGTGCCAGCAGCGGGCGGGGGCGAGAGACAGACATTCAGTACTTC.

The chain is built from TRBV11-3 and TRBJ2-7, with TRBD2 matching 8 bases. Germline CDR1 and CDR2: SGHNT and YENEEA. The CDR3 is 12 amino acids. The trim removed 8 bases at V and 3 bases at J, leaving 3 bases unmatched. The CDR3 protein is CASGRGVYEQYF. CDR3 in DNA: TGTGCCAGCGGGCGGGGGGTCTACGAGCAGTACTTC.

Notes on this clone: The same CDR3 also results from other DNA sequences found in this sample. The V call is TRBV10-3, the J call TRBJ1-5; D may be TRBD1 (5 bases). This CDR3 comprises 14 residues. Trimming removed 3 bases at V and 2 bases at J, with 8 bases between. CDR1 and CDR2 (germline): ENHRY, SYGVKD. CDR3 sequence reads: CAISESGGNQPQHF. DNA for the CDR3: TGTGCCATCAGTGAATCGGGGGGCAATCAGCCCCAGCATTTT.

This clone was counted a single time. V gene TRBV6-6 combines with J gene TRBJ2-3; 9 bases are a match to TRBD2. The CDR3 covers 14 residues. After removal of 8 bases from V and 3 bases from J, the junction contained 6 bases not matched to a gene. Germline lookup yields CDR1 MNHNY and CDR2 SVGAGI (reference sequence). The DNA of the CDR3 is TGTGCCAGCGGGCCAGCGGGGGGAACAGATACGCAGTATTTT. Amino acids: CASGPAGGTDTQYF.

This clone was seen a single time. V gene TRBV11-2 combines with J gene TRBJ1-1, with D uncertain. V lost 2 bases and J 1 base, leaving 14 bases between the germline ends. The germline gives CDR1 SGHAT, CDR2 FQNNGV. The CDR3 has 16 residues. The CDR3 loop is CASSLLLTGRNTEAFF. For the CDR3, the DNA is TGTGCCAGCAGCTTACTTTTGACGGGAAGGAACACTGAAGCTTTCTTT.

V and J are TRBV18 and TRBJ2-7; 10 bases match TRBD2. CDR1 is KGHSH, CDR2 LQKENI, per germline. The V gene end was trimmed by 2 bases and the J gene end by 0 bases; junction bases not matched to a gene: 1. This CDR3 is 15 amino acids long. CDR3 loop: CASSPGLADSYEQYF. CDR3 in DNA: TGTGCCAGCTCACCAGGACTAGCGGACTCCTACGAGCAGTACTTC.